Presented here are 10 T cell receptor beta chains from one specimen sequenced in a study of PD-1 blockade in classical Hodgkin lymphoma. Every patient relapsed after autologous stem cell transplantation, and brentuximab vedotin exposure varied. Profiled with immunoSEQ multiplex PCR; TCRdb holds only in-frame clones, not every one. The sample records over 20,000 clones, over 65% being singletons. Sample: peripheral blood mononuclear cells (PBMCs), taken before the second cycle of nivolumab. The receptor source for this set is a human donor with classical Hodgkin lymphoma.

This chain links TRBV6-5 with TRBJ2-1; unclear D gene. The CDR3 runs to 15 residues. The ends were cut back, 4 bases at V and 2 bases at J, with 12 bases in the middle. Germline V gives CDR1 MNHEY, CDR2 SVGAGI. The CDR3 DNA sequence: TGTGCCAGCAGTTCGGTGGGATCCGCCTACAATGAGCAGTTCTTC. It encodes CASSSVGSAYNEQFF.

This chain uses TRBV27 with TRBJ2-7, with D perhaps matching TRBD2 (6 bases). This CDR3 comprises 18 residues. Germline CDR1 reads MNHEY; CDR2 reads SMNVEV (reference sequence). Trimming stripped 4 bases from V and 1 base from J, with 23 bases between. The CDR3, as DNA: TGTGCCAGCAGTTCCAAGGGGCCCCTCAGCGGGTTTTCCTACGAGCAGTACTTC. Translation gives CASSSKGPLSGFSYEQYF.

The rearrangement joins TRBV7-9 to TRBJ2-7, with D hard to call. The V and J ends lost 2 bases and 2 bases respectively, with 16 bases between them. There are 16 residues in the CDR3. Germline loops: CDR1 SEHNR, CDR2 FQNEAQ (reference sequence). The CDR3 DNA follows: TGTGCCAGCAGCTTAATTCTGGAACTAATCCCCTACGAGCAGTACTTC. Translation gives CASSLILELIPYEQYF.

CDR3 DNA: TGTGCCAGCAGTTTGGGGGGATACGAGCAGTACTTC. It translates to CASSLGGYEQYF. The chain couples TRBV28 to TRBJ2-7; a weak D match, TRBD2 (6 bases). V shed 3 bases and J shed 4 bases, with 7 bases lying between them. This CDR3 is 12 amino acids long. The germline CDR1 and CDR2 sequences are MDHEN and SYDVKM.

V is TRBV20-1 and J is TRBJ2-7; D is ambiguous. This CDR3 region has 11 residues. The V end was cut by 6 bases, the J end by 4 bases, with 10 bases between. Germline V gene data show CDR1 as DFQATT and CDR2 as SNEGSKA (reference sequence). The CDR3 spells CSAPDGYEQYF. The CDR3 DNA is TGCAGTGCGCCCGACGGTTACGAGCAGTACTTC.

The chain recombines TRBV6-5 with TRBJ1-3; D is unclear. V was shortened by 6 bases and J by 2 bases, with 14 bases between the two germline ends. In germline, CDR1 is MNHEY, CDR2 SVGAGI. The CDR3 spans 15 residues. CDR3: CASRPLPIAGNTIYF. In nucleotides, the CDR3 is TGTGCCAGCAGGCCCCTCCCTATCGCTGGAAACACCATATATTTT.

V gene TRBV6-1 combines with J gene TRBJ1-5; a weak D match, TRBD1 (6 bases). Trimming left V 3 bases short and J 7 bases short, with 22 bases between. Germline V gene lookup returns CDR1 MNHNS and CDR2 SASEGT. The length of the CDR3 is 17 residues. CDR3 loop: CASSDSWGAGAKQPQHF. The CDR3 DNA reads TGTGCCAGCAGTGATAGCTGGGGGGCTGGGGCAAAGCAGCCCCAGCATTTT.

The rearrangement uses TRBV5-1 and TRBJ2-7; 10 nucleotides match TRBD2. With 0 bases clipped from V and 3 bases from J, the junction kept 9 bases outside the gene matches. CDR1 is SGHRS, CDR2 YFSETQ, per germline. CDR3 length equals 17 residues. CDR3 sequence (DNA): TGCGCCAGCAGCTTGGACACCCCTGCTAGCGGGAGCTACGAGCAGTACTTC. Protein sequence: CASSLDTPASGSYEQYF.

The CDR3 sequence is CASSQDMRAPDTQYF. DNA of the CDR3: TGTGCCAGCAGCCAAGATATGAGGGCCCCAGATACGCAGTATTTT. The V call is TRBV14, the J call TRBJ2-3; perhaps TRBD2 as D (5 bases). V lost 0 bases, J lost 4 bases, and 11 bases lay in between. The CDR3 spans 15 residues. CDR1 is SGHDN and CDR2 is FVKESK in the germline V gene.

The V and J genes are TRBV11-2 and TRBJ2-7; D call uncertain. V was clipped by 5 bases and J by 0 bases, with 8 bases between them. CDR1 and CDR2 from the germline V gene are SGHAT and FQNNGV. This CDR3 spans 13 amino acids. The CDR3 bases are TGTGCCAGCAGCCGACCCGACTCCTACGAGCAGTACTTC. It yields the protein CASSRPDSYEQYF.